The next 21 T cell receptor beta chains were all read from a single sample in a study of alternative splicing in chronic myeloid leukemia remission (dated by TCRdb to about 2020). The time point label on this specimen signifies: chronic-phase CML before TKI therapy (screening/day 1). The receptor library was made with bulk RNA-seq. The instrument was an Illumina HiSeq 2500. The TruSeq Stranded RNA sample prep kit was used to generate libraries of poly-A-enriched mRNA from an input of 0.85 to 1 ug total RNA. Each entry corresponds to one CDR3 protein sequence from reads that TCRdb reprocessed, and DNA is not given. The table for this sample lists 64 distinct CDR3 sequences. Material: PBMCs or total blood leukocytes (not recorded which), obtained at diagnosis. The receptors shown here come from an adult with chronic myeloid leukemia.

The V call is TRBV10-3, the J call TRBJ1-1. Germline CDR1 ENHRY, CDR2 SYGVKD. This CDR3 contains 15 residues. CDR3: CAIQPSGGADTEAFF.

This clonotype came up once. The chain employs TRBV2 and TRBJ1-3. Germline-derived CDR1 and CDR2 are SNHLY and FYNNEI. The CDR3 totals 15 residues. CDR3 amino acids: CASRTDLSSGNTIYF.

The gene calls are TRBV18 and TRBJ2-5. The CDR3 runs 14 residues. Germline assignment: CDR1 KGHSH and CDR2 LQKENI. The CDR3 here is CASSPGHPQETQYF.

The chain recombines TRBV4-3 with TRBJ2-3. This CDR3 contains 13 residues. Per the germline V gene, CDR1 is LGHNA and CDR2 is YSLEER. The CDR3 loop reads CASSQDVTDTQYF.

The rearrangement joins TRBV11-2 to TRBJ2-1; TCRdb's D call, TRBD2, is unchecked because there is no DNA. Germline-derived CDR1 and CDR2 are SGHAT and FQNNGV. CDR3 length equals 14 residues. The CDR3 is CASSLALARGEQFF.

The chain is built from TRBV29-1 and TRBJ2-3. The germline V gene has CDR1 SQVTM and CDR2 ANQGSEA. The CDR3 runs 11 residues. The CDR3 spells CSVVLRDTQYF.

The chain joins TRBV11-2 to TRBJ2-1; without DNA, the TCRdb call of TRBD2 cannot be checked. Germline V lookup: CDR1 SGHAT, CDR2 FQNNGV. The CDR3 consists of 14 residues. CDR3: CASSNSGAYNEQFF.

This chain links TRBV20-1 with TRBJ2-5; the TRBD2 assignment by TCRdb is unverifiable without DNA. The CDR3 consists of 15 residues. Germline V CDR1 and CDR2: DFQATT, SNEGSKA (reference sequence). The CDR3 is CSARIAGASQETQYF.

The V call is TRBV29-1, the J call TRBJ2-1; the D gene TCRdb calls, TRBD2, cannot be checked with no DNA. CDR3 size: 13 residues. Germline V gives CDR1 SQVTM, CDR2 ANQGSEA. The CDR3 spells CSVGGLADNEQFF.

The rearrangement joins TRBV29-1 to TRBJ1-1. The CDR3 loop spans 12 amino acids. CDR1 and CDR2 from the germline V gene are SQVTM and ANQGSEA. CDR3 residues: CSVGTGITEAFF.

The chain combines TRBV5-1 with TRBJ2-2; TCRdb reports TRBD2, a call that lacks DNA to check it against. CDR1 and CDR2 (germline): SGHRS, YFSETQ. CDR3 length equals 16 residues. The CDR3 reads CASSRTGAGNTGELFF.

The chain recombines TRBV5-1 with TRBJ1-1. From germline, CDR1 is SGHRS and CDR2 YFSETQ. CDR3 length: 13 amino acids. The CDR3 loop reads CASSLAANTEAFF.

The chain joins TRBV6-2 or TRBV6-3 to TRBJ2-2; TCRdb's D call, TRBD2, is unchecked because there is no DNA. Germline V gene data show CDR1 as MNHEY and CDR2 as SVGEGT. This CDR3 has 13 amino acids. This CDR3 reads CASSYSDSGELFF.

The rearrangement links TRBV5-6 to TRBJ2-5. Germline V gene sequence: CDR1 SGHDT, CDR2 YYEEEE. The CDR3 spans 14 residues. The CDR3 region is CASSLYHTQETQYF.

The chain has TRBV20-1 and TRBJ2-1; TCRdb indicates TRBD2, and absent DNA this call remains unverified. This CDR3 is built from 15 residues. Germline-derived CDR1 and CDR2 are DFQATT and SNEGSKA (reference sequence). The CDR3 sequence: CSASVFSSVYNEQFF.

V usage is TRBV7-2 and J usage is TRBJ1-1; the D call from TCRdb, TRBD1, cannot be confirmed without DNA. Germline V gives CDR1 SGHTA, CDR2 FQGNSA. The CDR3 has 16 amino acids. The CDR3 sequence is CASSLKDRALNTEAFF.

The chain uses TRBV28 and TRBJ2-5; TCRdb proposes TRBD1, but this gene call is untestable without DNA. The CDR3 runs 15 residues. Germline V gene lookup returns CDR1 MDHEN and CDR2 SYDVKM. This CDR3 is CASSAPGTGEETQYF.

The chain employs TRBV4-2 and TRBJ2-1; TCRdb gives TRBD2 as the D gene, but with no DNA this cannot be confirmed. The CDR3 length is 16 residues. The V gene's germline CDR1 is LGHNA and CDR2 YNFKEQ. CDR3: CASSQDLAGGMDEQFF.

The chain couples TRBV6-6 to TRBJ2-1. The CDR3 is 12 amino acids. CDR1 is MNHNY and CDR2 is SVGAGI in the germline V gene (reference sequence). The CDR3 sequence is CASSYTLDEQFF.

This clonotype has a single count. V and J are TRBV6-1 and TRBJ2-1; the D call from TCRdb, TRBD2, cannot be confirmed without DNA. Germline loops: CDR1 MNHNS, CDR2 SASEGT. The CDR3 is made up of 16 amino acids. The CDR3 spells CASSPLHSGGAFEQFF.

The rearrangement joins TRBV5-1 to TRBJ2-1; the D gene TCRdb calls, TRBD2, cannot be checked with no DNA. This CDR3 comprises 15 residues. CDR1 is SGHRS and CDR2 is YFSETQ in the germline V gene. CDR3 in amino acids: CASSLASGRYNEQFF. Based on the CDR3 plus reference TRBV5-1 and TRBJ2-1, the full variable domain is KAGVTQTPRYLIKTRGQQVTLSCSPISGHRSVSWYQQTPGQGLQFLFEYFSETQRNKGNFPGRFSGRQFSNSRSEMNVSTLELGDSALYLCASSLASGRYNEQFFGPGTRLTVL.